Below are 29 T cell receptor beta chains sequenced from a single sample in a study of blood T cells in healthy people across ages. With a J-beta primer mix and a sample-barcoded 5' primer, a second PCR ran about 6 to 11 cycles. TCRdb recomputed calls from the 5' RACE reads with MiXCR, one row per CDR3 protein. The top ten clones hold around 2.9% of a sample with around 780,000 distinct CDR3 sequences, around 24% of them seen once. The data also belong to a second study, concerning T cells of mothers and their children.

The sample was blood. These receptors were taken from a boy younger than 18 in good health.

This clonotype was observed a few times. This chain links TRBV7-6 with TRBJ2-5; 8 bases line up with TRBD1. The trim removed 1 base at V and 2 bases at J, leaving 6 bases unmatched. CDR3 length: 16 amino acids. The V gene's germline CDR1 is SGHVS and CDR2 FNYEAQ. The CDR3 reads CASSLGGTGGQETQYF. DNA for the CDR3: TGTGCCAGCAGCTTAGGCGGGACAGGTGGTCAAGAGACCCAGTACTTC.

The chain is built from TRBV3-1 and TRBJ2-5; 8 bases match TRBD2. J was trimmed by 4 bases and V by 6 bases; bases with no gene match: 16. CDR3 length: 17 amino acids. Per germline, CDR1 LGHDT and CDR2 YNNKEL (reference sequence). The DNA of the CDR3 is TGTGCCAGCAGAAGCCCGACTAGCGAAAAACAGGGAGAGACCCAGTACTTC. Translating gives CASRSPTSEKQGETQYF.

V is TRBV20-1 and J is TRBJ2-3; 7 nucleotides align to TRBD2. CDR3 size: 17 residues. CDR1 and CDR2 (germline): DFQATT, SNEGSKA (reference sequence). V gave up 3 bases and J gave up 0 bases; unmatched junction bases: 12. CDR3 nucleotide sequence: TGCAGTGCTAGCCCTGCGCTAGCGGAGGGTAGCACAGATACGCAGTATTTT. This codes for CSASPALAEGSTDTQYF.

In its sample, this clonotype was seen once. CDR3 DNA: TGTGCCAGCAGCTTAGGCCGCCCGGGACAGACCTACGAGCAGTACTTC. As protein: CASSLGRPGQTYEQYF. The chain carries TRBV7-9 and TRBJ2-7, with 7 bases matching TRBD1. V was clipped by 1 base and J by 2 bases; unmatched bases: 8. The germline V gene encodes CDR1 SEHNR and CDR2 FQNEAQ (reference sequence). The CDR3 is 16 residues long.

This clonotype was counted a few times. This chain connects TRBV4-1 to TRBJ2-7, with D possibly called TRBD1 or TRBD2 (5 bases each). This CDR3 has 14 amino acids. CDR1 and CDR2 from the germline V gene are MGHRA and YSYEKL. V was cut by 6 bases and J by 0 bases, with 12 bases left in between. The CDR3 spells CASRPSGTSYEQYF. The CDR3, as DNA: TGCGCCAGCAGACCGTCGGGGACCTCCTACGAGCAGTACTTC.

The chain joins TRBV29-1 to TRBJ2-3; D remains unclear. V shed 3 bases and J shed 2 bases, with 9 bases lying between them. Per germline, CDR1 SQVTM and CDR2 ANQGSEA. CDR3 length equals 13 residues. CDR3 DNA sequence: TGCAGCGTTGATACTGAGAACACAGATACGCAGTATTTT. Amino acids: CSVDTENTDTQYF.

The V call is TRBV28, the J call TRBJ2-5, with 10 bases identical to TRBD1. The CDR3 is made up of 16 amino acids. Per the germline V gene, CDR1 is MDHEN and CDR2 is SYDVKM. The V gene end was trimmed by 2 bases and the J gene end by 5 bases; junction bases not matched to a gene: 8. The CDR3 sequence is CASSLMGDRGRETQYF. In DNA, the CDR3 is TGTGCCAGCAGTTTAATGGGGGACAGGGGAAGGGAGACCCAGTACTTC.

This clonotype was picked up many times. CDR3 nucleotides: TGTGCCAGCAGTCGGGACAGTGAAAAACTGTTTTTT. It codes for CASSRDSEKLFF. The chain joins TRBV7-9 to TRBJ1-4; 7 bases match TRBD1. This CDR3 is built from 12 residues. CDR1 is SEHNR, CDR2 FQNEAQ, per germline (reference sequence). The V and J ends lost 6 bases and 7 bases, in that order; junction bases with no gene match: 2.

Only one count was recorded for this clonotype. The junction and the germline gene differ at one end; a read error may be behind it. This chain uses TRBV28 with TRBJ1-1; weak D call: TRBD1 (6 bases). The CDR3 runs 15 residues. Per germline, CDR1 MDHEN and CDR2 SYDVKM. CDR3 nucleotide sequence: TGTGCCAGCAGTTTAGCTAGCACAGGGAACCCTGAAGCTTTCTTT. This translates into CASSLASTGNPEAFF.

The chain couples TRBV7-2 to TRBJ2-1; no clear D gene. Trimming left V 0 bases short and J 5 bases short, with 11 bases between. The CDR3 is 15 residues long. Germline loops: CDR1 SGHTA, CDR2 FQGNSA. For the CDR3, the DNA is TGTGCCAGCAGCTTAGCGCCTAAACAGCACAATGAGCAGTTCTTC. Amino acids: CASSLAPKQHNEQFF.

This clonotype has only a few counts. The genes are TRBV12-3 or TRBV12-4 and TRBJ1-6, with 7 positions matching TRBD1. The junction had 5 bases not matched to a gene; V was cut back by 6 bases and J by 6 bases. CDR3 length equals 14 residues. CDR3 sequence reads: CASSPRQGNSPLHF. CDR3 DNA: TGTGCCAGCAGCCCCCGACAGGGTAATTCACCCCTCCACTTT.

The sample holds a few counts of this clonotype. This sequence joins TRBV7-9 and TRBJ2-2, with 9 bases aligning to TRBD2. V lost 6 bases and J lost 6; bases outside the gene matches: 11. The length of the CDR3 is 16 residues. Germline lookup yields CDR1 SEHNR and CDR2 FQNEAQ (reference sequence). CDR3 loop: CASREGRTSGSGELFF. CDR3 nucleotides: TGTGCCAGCAGAGAAGGGAGAACTAGCGGGTCCGGGGAGCTGTTTTTT.

This clonotype came up a few times. The rearrangement uses TRBV30 and TRBJ1-6; D is unresolved. The germline V and J ends were trimmed by 0 bases and 14 bases, with 14 bases remaining between them. Germline assignment: CDR1 GTSNPN and CDR2 SVGIG (reference sequence). The CDR3 has 13 residues. DNA for the CDR3: TGTGCCTGGAGTGTAGTTTCCGGTCGGACCCTCCACTTT. Protein: CAWSVVSGRTLHF.

This clonotype was observed many times. The V call is TRBV27, the J call TRBJ1-1; D gene unclear. Trimming pared 8 bases from V and 0 bases from J, leaving 13 bases between. CDR1 is MNHEY, CDR2 SMNVEV, per germline (reference sequence). The CDR3 is 14 amino acids. Here the CDR3 reads CASLRLAMNTEAFF. The CDR3 nucleotides read TGTGCCAGCCTTAGGCTAGCCATGAACACTGAAGCTTTCTTT.

The chain is built from TRBV12-3 or TRBV12-4 and TRBJ1-2; D is perhaps TRBD1 (6 bases). The CDR3 length is 13 residues. Trimming took 2 bases from V and 7 from J, leaving 11 bases between them. The DNA for the CDR3 is TGTGCCAGCAGTTTATGGCAGGGGTCTGGCTACACCTTC. Residues: CASSLWQGSGYTF.

This clonotype was seen many times. The chain is built from TRBV20-1 and TRBJ2-1; 7 nucleotides line up with TRBD2. CDR1 and CDR2 from the germline V gene are DFQATT and SNEGSKA (reference sequence). CDR3 length: 15 amino acids. V was clipped by 1 base and J by 0 bases; unmatched bases: 3. CDR3 DNA: TGCAGTGCTAGAGTCGGGGGGAGCTCCTACAATGAGCAGTTCTTC. It translates to CSARVGGSSYNEQFF.

This chain uses TRBV12-3 or TRBV12-4 with TRBJ2-2; D remains ambiguous. CDR3 length equals 12 residues. Trimming took off 8 bases at V and 4 bases at J, with 8 bases between the two ends. CDR3 protein: CASAGSTGELFF. The CDR3, as DNA: TGTGCCAGCGCCGGATCCACCGGGGAGCTGTTTTTT.

This clonotype was counted between two and nine times. J is TRBJ2-4 and V is TRBV9; D gene uncertain. The CDR3 sequence is 13 residues long. CDR1 is SGDLS and CDR2 is YYNGEE in the germline V gene. With 3 bases removed from V and 2 bases from J, the gap between germline ends came to 6 bases. CDR3 nucleotides: TGTGCCAGCAGCGCCGGTACCAAAAACATTCAGTACTTC. This translates into CASSAGTKNIQYF.

The rearrangement uses TRBV25-1 and TRBJ2-5, with D perhaps matching TRBD1 or TRBD2 (5 bases each). V lost 1 base and J lost 7, with 25 bases in between. The CDR3 consists of 18 residues. Germline loops: CDR1 MGHDK, CDR2 SYGVNS. DNA of the CDR3: TGTGCCAGCAGTGAATTAGAGGGCAGAGGACAAGATTTCGGGACCCAGTACTTC. Amino acids: CASSELEGRGQDFGTQYF.

The genes are TRBV6-6 and TRBJ2-3; D is perhaps TRBD2 (6 bases). Germline assignment: CDR1 MNHNY and CDR2 SVGAGI (reference sequence). V was shortened by 8 bases and J by 8 bases, with 17 bases between the two germline ends. This CDR3 comprises 13 residues. CDR3 sequence: CASPHGSGATQYF. The CDR3, as DNA: TGTGCCAGCCCCCACGGGAGCGGAGCTACGCAGTATTTT.

This clonotype has only a few counts. The chain links TRBV29-1 to TRBJ2-1; D may be TRBD1 (5 bases). This CDR3 contains 14 residues. Trimming cost V 3 bases and J 4 bases, with 13 bases left between them. The germline CDR1 and CDR2 sequences are SQVTM and ANQGSEA. CDR3 nucleotides: TGCAGCGTTGACCCCATCGACAGATACAATGAGCAGTTCTTC. Its translation is CSVDPIDRYNEQFF.

With regard to this clonotype: With a much larger clone just one base away, this may be a read error. The chain employs TRBV6-2 or TRBV6-3 and TRBJ2-5, with a weak D call TRBD2 (6 bases). The V gene's germline CDR1 is MNHEY and CDR2 SVGEGT. The CDR3 extends over 12 amino acids. V gave up 6 bases and J gave up 9 bases, with 14 bases separating them. CDR3 amino acids: CASSPWGEAQYF. The CDR3 nucleotides read TGTGCCAGCAGCCCCTGGGGGGAGGCCCAGTACTTC.

This sequence joins TRBV12-3 or TRBV12-4 and TRBJ2-1; the match to TRBD2 covers 10 bases. This CDR3 is built from 16 residues. V was clipped by 2 bases and J by 10 bases; unmatched bases: 11. The CDR3 sequence is CASSLRALLAGEEQFF. CDR3 DNA: TGTGCCAGCAGTTTAAGGGCTTTGCTAGCGGGGGAGGAGCAGTTCTTC.

In its sample, this clonotype was seen a few times. The V and J genes are TRBV3-1 and TRBJ1-2; D gene ambiguous. Trimming cost V 3 bases and J 2 bases, with 1 base left between them. The CDR3 sequence is 11 residues long. Germline lookup yields CDR1 LGHDT and CDR2 YNNKEL (reference sequence). CDR3 sequence: CASSQNYGYTF. The CDR3 nucleotides are TGTGCCAGCAGCCAGAACTATGGCTACACCTTC. The full variable domain, completed using reference TRBV3-1 and TRBJ1-2, is DTAVSQTPKYLVTQMGNDKSIKCEQNLGHDTMYWYKQDSKKFLKIMFSYNNKELIINETVPNRFSPKSPDKAHLNLHINSLELGDSAVYFCASSQNYGYTFGSGTRLTVV.

Ten or more counts support this clonotype. The J gene is TRBJ2-1, the V gene TRBV2; D is unclear. The end of the DNA fits TRBJ2-7 better, so the J call may be wrong. The CDR3 covers 12 residues. Looked up from germline, CDR1 is SNHLY and CDR2 is FYNNEI. The DNA of the CDR3 is TGTGCCAGCAGTGTCCGACGGTACGAGCAGTACTTC. Its protein is CASSVRRYEQYF.

This clonotype has more than one count but fewer than ten. One junction end disagrees with the germline gene, perhaps due to a read error. The CDR3: CASSPVSRSGTTIYF. The CDR3 DNA reads TGTGCCAGCTCACCAGTTTCTCGCTCTGGAACCACCATATATTTT. The rearrangement joins TRBV18 to TRBJ1-3, with D unresolved. The germline gives CDR1 KGHSH, CDR2 LQKENI. This CDR3 is built from 15 residues.

This rearrangement joins TRBV20-1 to TRBJ1-4; D is uncertain. Deletions cut 1 base from V and 0 bases from J, with 6 bases between. Germline V gives CDR1 DFQATT, CDR2 SNEGSKA (reference sequence). This CDR3 region has 14 residues. The CDR3 sequence: CSARVFTTNEKLFF. In nucleotides, the CDR3 is TGCAGTGCTAGAGTTTTTACAACTAATGAAAAACTGTTTTTT.

V usage is TRBV3-1 and J usage is TRBJ2-5; D uncertain. Matching the DNA end better, TRBJ2-1 makes the J call doubtful. The length of the CDR3 is 19 residues. CDR1 and CDR2 from the germline V gene are LGHDT and YNNKEL (reference sequence). CDR3 amino acids: CASSQIVRPWEGSSNEQFF. CDR3 nucleotides: TGTGCCAGCAGCCAAATCGTCAGGCCCTGGGAAGGTAGTAGCAATGAGCAGTTCTTC.

This clonotype appeared a few times. This rearrangement joins TRBV5-1 to TRBJ2-4, with 7 bases fitting TRBD1. The V segment lost 6 bases and the J segment 6 bases; nucleotides outside the gene matches: 12. Germline lookup yields CDR1 SGHRS and CDR2 YFSETQ. The CDR3 extends over 15 amino acids. The CDR3 coding sequence is TGCGCCAGCACTTCAGGGGACAGAGTCACAAACATTCAGTACTTC. It translates to CASTSGDRVTNIQYF.